The source of this T cell receptor (beta chain) is a study of OX40 agonist ivuxolimab in advanced cancers. Across the study: Patients treated during dose escalation were battling hepatocellular carcinoma, melanoma, renal cell or head and neck cancer. Three patients showed partial responses: one hepatocellular carcinoma and two cutaneous melanoma cases. Study-wide results and caveats: In general, CD8+ T cells held more expanded clones than CD4+ did, on average. At 0.1 to 3.0 mg/kg, clonal expansion of CD4+ and CD8+ blood T cells had occurred by week 6.

This CDR3 spans 13 amino acids. Per germline, CDR1 SSHAT and CDR2 FNYEAQ (reference sequence). As regards this clone: Its specificity is unknown.

Libraries were prepared by immunoSEQ multiplex PCR; TCRdb keeps only in-frame clonotypes and omits some of them. The sample lists more than 35,000 clones, about three quarters seen once, with around a tenth in the top ten. This receptor was taken from an adult with an advanced solid tumor such as melanoma, head and neck, liver or kidney cancer. The sequencing here drew on CD4+ or CD8+ T cells sorted from blood, taken in a trial of the OX40 agonist ivuxolimab. The V call is TRBV7-7, the J call TRBJ1-3; D uncertain. CDR3 bases: TGTGCTAGCTCCGGAGGAACTGGAAACACCATATATTTT. Translated: CASSGGTGNTIYF.